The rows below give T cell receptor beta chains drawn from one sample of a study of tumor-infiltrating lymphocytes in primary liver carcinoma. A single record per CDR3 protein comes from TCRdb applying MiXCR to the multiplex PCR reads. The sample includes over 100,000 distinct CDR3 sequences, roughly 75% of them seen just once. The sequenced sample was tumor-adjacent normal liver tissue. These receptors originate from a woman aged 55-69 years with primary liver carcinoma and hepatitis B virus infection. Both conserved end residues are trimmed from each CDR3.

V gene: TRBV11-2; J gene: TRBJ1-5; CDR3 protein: TSNLDPQGGQPQH
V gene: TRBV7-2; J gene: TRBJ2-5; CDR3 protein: ASTRDSQETQY
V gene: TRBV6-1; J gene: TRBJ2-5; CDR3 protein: VSSETGGTLY
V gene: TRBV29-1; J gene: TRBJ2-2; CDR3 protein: SVGISATGELF
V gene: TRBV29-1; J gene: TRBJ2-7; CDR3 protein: SVTGTGVSLRVEY
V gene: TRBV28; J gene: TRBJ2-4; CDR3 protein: ASSMGGSGSGIQY
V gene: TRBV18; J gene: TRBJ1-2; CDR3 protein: ASSRDQNAAYGYT
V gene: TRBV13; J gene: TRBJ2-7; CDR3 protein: TSSLGSYEQY
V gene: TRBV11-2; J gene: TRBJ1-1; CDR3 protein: ASSTRTGGDTEAF
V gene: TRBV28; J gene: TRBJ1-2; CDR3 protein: ASSLIGTSINYGYT
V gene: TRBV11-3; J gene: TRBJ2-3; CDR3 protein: SSSRRTGIDTQY
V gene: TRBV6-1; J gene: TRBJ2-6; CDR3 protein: ASRESGGDGANVLT
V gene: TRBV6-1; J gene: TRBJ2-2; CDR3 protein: ASSEALAGAANTGELF
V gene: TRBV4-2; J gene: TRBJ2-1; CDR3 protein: ASSQELVGVAYNEQS
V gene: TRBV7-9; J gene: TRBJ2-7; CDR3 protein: ARDRQGVMDEQY
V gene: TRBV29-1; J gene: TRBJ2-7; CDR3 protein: SVKPTSGSSYEQY
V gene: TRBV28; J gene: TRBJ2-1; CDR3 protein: ANSFPQGRIISSYNEQF
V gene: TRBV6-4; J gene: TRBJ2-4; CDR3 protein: ASKRPGAGLAKNIQY
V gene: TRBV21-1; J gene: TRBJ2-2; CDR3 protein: ASSKAWPGIWRELF
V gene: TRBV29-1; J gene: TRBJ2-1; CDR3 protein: SGTGTRSYNEQF
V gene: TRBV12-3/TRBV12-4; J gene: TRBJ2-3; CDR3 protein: ASRISPGEKV
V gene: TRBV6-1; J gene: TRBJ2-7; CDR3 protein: TIHTAKYGEQY
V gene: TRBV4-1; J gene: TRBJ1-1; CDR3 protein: TSSQGAVGTEAF
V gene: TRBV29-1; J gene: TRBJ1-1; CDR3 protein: SVEEQTNTEAF
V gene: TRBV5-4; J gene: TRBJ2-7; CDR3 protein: ASSAGQGGYKQY
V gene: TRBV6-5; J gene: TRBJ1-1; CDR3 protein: ASIPTPTSNTEAF
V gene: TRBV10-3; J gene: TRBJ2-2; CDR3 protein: AISGGTVGTRELF
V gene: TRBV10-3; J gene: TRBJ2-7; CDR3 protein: AISGSILEGSYEQY
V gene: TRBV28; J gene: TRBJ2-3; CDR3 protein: ASPPSGPRGLAGGDTQY
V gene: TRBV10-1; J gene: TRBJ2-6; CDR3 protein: AGMEGMDFGANVLT
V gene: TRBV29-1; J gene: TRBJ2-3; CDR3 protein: SVSSECGTDMQY
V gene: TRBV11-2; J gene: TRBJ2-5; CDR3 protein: ASCGRGLQETQY
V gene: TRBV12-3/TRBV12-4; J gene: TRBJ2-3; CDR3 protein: ASSLARRLGTQY
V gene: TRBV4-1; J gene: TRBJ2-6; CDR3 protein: ASSQETRGVWANVLT
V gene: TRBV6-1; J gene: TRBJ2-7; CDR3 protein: ASNLTSATTEQY
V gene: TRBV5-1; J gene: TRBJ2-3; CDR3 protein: ASSFWTHSTDTQY
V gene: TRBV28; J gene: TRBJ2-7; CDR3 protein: ASSSYRVLYEQY
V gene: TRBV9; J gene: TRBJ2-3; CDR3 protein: VSSAGTVSTDTQY
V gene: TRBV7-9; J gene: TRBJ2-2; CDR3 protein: ASALSGTTGELF
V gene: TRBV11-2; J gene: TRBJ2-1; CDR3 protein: ASSLQDEQF
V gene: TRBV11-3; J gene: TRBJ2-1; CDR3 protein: ASSHTSGVCNEQF
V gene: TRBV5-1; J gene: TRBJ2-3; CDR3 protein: ASSTSLARDTQY
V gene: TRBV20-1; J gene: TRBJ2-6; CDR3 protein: SARRQGASGANVLT
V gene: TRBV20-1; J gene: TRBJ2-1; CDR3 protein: SASRQYNEQF
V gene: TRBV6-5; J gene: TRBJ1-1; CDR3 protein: ASRYFGGDTEAF
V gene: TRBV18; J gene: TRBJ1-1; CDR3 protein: ASSLATANTEAF
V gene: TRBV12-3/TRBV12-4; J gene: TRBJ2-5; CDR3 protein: ASSPQGQQETQY
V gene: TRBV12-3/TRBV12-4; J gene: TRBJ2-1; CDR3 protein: ASSLNREGRRSYNEQF
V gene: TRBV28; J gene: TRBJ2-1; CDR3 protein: ASSFHPSGGTYNEQF
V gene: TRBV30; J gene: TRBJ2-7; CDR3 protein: AWSTGYYEQY
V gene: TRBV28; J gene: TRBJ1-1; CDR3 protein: TSSSCRVEAF
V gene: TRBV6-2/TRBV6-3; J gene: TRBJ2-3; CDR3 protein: ASRHDGGPDTQY
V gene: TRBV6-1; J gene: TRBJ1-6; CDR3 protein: ASSATGTRGSRLH
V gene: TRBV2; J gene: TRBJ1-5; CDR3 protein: ASNSLSNQPQH
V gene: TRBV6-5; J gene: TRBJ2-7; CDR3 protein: ASSPGVRYEQY
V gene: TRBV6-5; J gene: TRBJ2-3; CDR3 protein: ASSRTGGTDAQY
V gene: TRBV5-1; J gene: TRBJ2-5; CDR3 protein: TSSLGDRGETQY
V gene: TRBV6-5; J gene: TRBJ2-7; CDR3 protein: ASRSNGRVWVQY
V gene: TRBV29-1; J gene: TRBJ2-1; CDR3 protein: SVEEDRPHEQS
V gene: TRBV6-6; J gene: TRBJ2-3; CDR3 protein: ATRRVTSRGSTDTQY